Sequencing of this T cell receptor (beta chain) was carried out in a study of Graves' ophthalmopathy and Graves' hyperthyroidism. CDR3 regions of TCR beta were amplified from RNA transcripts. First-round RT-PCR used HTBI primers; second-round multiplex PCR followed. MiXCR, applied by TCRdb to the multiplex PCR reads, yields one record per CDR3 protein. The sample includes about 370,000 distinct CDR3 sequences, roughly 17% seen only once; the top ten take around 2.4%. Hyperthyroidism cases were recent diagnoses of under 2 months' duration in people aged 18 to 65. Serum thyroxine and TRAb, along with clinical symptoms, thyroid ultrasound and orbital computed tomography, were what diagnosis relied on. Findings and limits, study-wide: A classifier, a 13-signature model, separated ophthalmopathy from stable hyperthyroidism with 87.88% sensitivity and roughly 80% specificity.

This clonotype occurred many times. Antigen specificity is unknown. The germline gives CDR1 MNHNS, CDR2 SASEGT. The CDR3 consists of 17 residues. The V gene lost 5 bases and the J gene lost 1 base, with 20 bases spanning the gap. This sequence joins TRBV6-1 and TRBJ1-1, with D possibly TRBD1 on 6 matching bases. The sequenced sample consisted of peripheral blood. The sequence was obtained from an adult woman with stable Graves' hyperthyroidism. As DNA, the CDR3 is TGTGCCAGCAGTCAATTTTCGGGGGGGCTGAGGAACACTGAAGCTTTCTTT. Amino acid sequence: CASSQFSGGLRNTEAFF.